The next 26 T cell receptor beta chains were all read from a single sample in a study of cytomegalovirus exposure and HLA in healthy donors. Primers for the PCR totalled 60 Vbeta and 13 Jbeta. Produced via immunoSEQ multiplex PCR; TCRdb's table is partial and in-frame only. The table lists around 150,000 clones, roughly 80% of them singletons. The specimen was PBMCs. Every receptor here comes from a woman in her forties in good health and CMV-seropositive.

The chain is built from TRBV12-5 and TRBJ1-2; D call uncertain. Between the trimmed V and J ends, which lost 7 bases and 2 bases, there was a span of 14 bases. Germline V CDR1 and CDR2: LGHNT, FRNRAP. CDR3 length equals 14 residues. CDR3 sequence (DNA): TGTGCTAGTGACCCAGTTCGGGAAAACTATGGCTACACCTTC. It yields the protein CASDPVRENYGYTF.

The chain couples TRBV9 to TRBJ1-3, with 7 positions matching TRBD1. The junction had 7 bases not matched to a gene; V was cut back by 6 bases and J by 4 bases. Germline CDR1 is SGDLS and CDR2 is YYNGEE. The CDR3 is made up of 14 amino acids. The CDR3 bases are TGTGCCAGCACGTCCGGGACAGTAGGAAACACCATATATTTT. Its translation: CASTSGTVGNTIYF. Drawing the rest from reference TRBV9 and TRBJ1-3, the complete variable domain is DSGVTQTPKHLITATGQRVTLRCSPRSGDLSVYWYQQSLDQGLQFLIQYYNGEERAKGNILERFSAQQFPDLHSELNLSSLELGDSALYFCASTSGTVGNTIYFGEGSWLTVV.

This rearrangement joins TRBV7-9 to TRBJ2-7; D possibly corresponds to TRBD2 (6 bases). The germline CDR1 and CDR2 sequences are SEHNR and FQNEAQ (reference sequence). CDR3 length equals 15 residues. V was cut by 5 bases and J by 5 bases, with 19 bases left in between. The CDR3 DNA sequence: TGTGCCAGCAGCCCGACCGAAGGAGGGTCCCACGAGCAGTACTTC. Encoded protein: CASSPTEGGSHEQYF.

CDR3 residues: CASRRLAGYNEQFF. DNA for the CDR3: TGTGCCAGCAGACGGCTAGCGGGATACAATGAGCAGTTCTTC. The chain couples TRBV2 to TRBJ2-1; 9 positions agree with TRBD2. With 6 bases clipped from V and 4 bases from J, the junction kept 4 bases outside the gene matches. Germline CDR1 and CDR2: SNHLY and FYNNEI. The CDR3 length is 14 residues.

This clone occurred a few times. The rearrangement uses TRBV28 and TRBJ2-1, with TRBD2 matching over 12 bases. The CDR3 has 24 amino acids. J was trimmed by 3 bases and V by 2 bases; bases with no gene match: 26. Per germline, CDR1 MDHEN and CDR2 SYDVKM. This CDR3 reads CASSLPNMGVLAGGFSGLYNEQFF. The CDR3 DNA is TGTGCCAGCAGTTTACCTAACATGGGGGTACTAGCGGGAGGCTTTTCAGGACTCTACAATGAGCAGTTCTTC.

The rearrangement joins TRBV7-9 to TRBJ2-7; TRBD2 is a possible D gene (6 bases). Per germline, CDR1 SEHNR and CDR2 FQNEAQ (reference sequence). The CDR3 sequence is 15 residues long. Deletions cut 4 bases from V and 3 bases from J, with 16 bases between. The CDR3 protein is CASSYSGTPHYEQYF. CDR3 nucleotides: TGTGCCAGCAGCTACTCCGGGACTCCACACTACGAGCAGTACTTC.

This rearrangement joins TRBV2 to TRBJ2-1, with D possibly being TRBD1 (6 bases). Trimming shortened V by 9 bases and J by 0 bases, and 15 bases separated the two germline ends. The CDR3 is 15 amino acids. CDR1 and CDR2 from the germline V gene are SNHLY and FYNNEI. This CDR3 reads CASRLGQSSYNEQFF. The CDR3 nucleotides read TGTGCCAGTCGCTTAGGACAGTCCTCCTACAATGAGCAGTTCTTC.

This clone was picked up a small number of times. The rearrangement links TRBV6-6 to TRBJ2-7; perhaps TRBD1 as D (6 bases). Germline V lookup: CDR1 MNHNY, CDR2 SVGAGI (reference sequence). The CDR3 sequence is 16 residues long. The V gene lost 5 bases and the J gene lost 4 bases, with 21 bases spanning the gap. For the CDR3, the DNA is TGTGCCAGCAGTCAGGGGCTGGGGAACCGAGGGTACGAGCAGTACTTC. It translates to CASSQGLGNRGYEQYF.

This sequence joins TRBV7-6 and TRBJ2-7; D may be TRBD2 (6 bases). V was pared by 1 base and J by 1 base, with 11 bases between. Germline CDR1 SGHVS, CDR2 FNYEAQ. The CDR3 is made up of 15 amino acids. DNA for the CDR3: TGTGCCAGCAGCTTAGGTGGGACTGCTTCCTACGAGCAGTACTTC. Protein product: CASSLGGTASYEQYF. Variable domain in full (rest from reference TRBV7-6 and TRBJ2-7): GAGVSQSPRYKVTKRGQDVALRCDPISGHVSLYWYRQALGQGPEFLTYFNYEAQQDKSGLPNDRFSAERPEGSISTLTIQRTEQRDSAMYRCASSLGGTASYEQYFGPGTRLTVT.

The CDR3 loop reads CASSLRVASGFETQYF. The CDR3 coding sequence is TGTGCCAGCAGCTTGAGGGTCGCTAGCGGGTTTGAGACCCAGTACTTC. The genes are TRBV5-5 and TRBJ2-5; TRBD2 agrees at 8 bases. V lost 1 base to trimming and J lost 5 bases; unmatched junction nucleotides: 10. Per the germline V gene, CDR1 is SGHKS and CDR2 is YYEKEE (reference sequence). This CDR3 region has 16 residues.

The genes are TRBV19 and TRBJ2-1; 10 positions match TRBD2. In germline, CDR1 is LNHDA, CDR2 SQIVND (reference sequence). The CDR3 runs to 15 residues. V shed 2 bases and J 7 bases; nucleotides not matched to a gene: 5. CDR3 sequence reads: CASSIKAGGPNEQFF. The CDR3 nucleotides are TGTGCCAGTAGTATAAAAGCGGGAGGGCCTAATGAGCAGTTCTTC.

A note on this clone: At the DNA level, this CDR3 is encoded by other sequences in the same sample as well. The chain uses TRBV18 and TRBJ2-2, with 9 bases aligning to TRBD1. Trimming at V came to 3 bases and at J to 5 bases, leaving 1 base not matched to a gene. The germline gives CDR1 KGHSH, CDR2 LQKENI. There are 14 residues in the CDR3. This CDR3 reads CASSPTGGTGELFF. CDR3 sequence (DNA): TGTGCCAGCTCACCGACAGGGGGGACCGGGGAGCTGTTTTTT.

The chain is built from TRBV5-4 and TRBJ2-7, with D possibly being TRBD1 (6 bases). The germline gives CDR1 SGHNT, CDR2 YYREEE (reference sequence). Deletions cut 4 bases from V and 7 bases from J, with 27 bases between. This CDR3 is built from 17 residues. The DNA for the CDR3 is TGTGCCAGCAGCCCCCTTTCCAGGACAGCCTCCCTAGATGAGCAGTACTTC. Encoded protein: CASSPLSRTASLDEQYF. The full variable domain, rest sourced from reference TRBV5-4 and TRBJ2-7, is ETGVTQSPTHLIKTRGQQVTLRCSSQSGHNTVSWYQQALGQGPQFIFQYYREEENGRGNFPPRFSGLQFPNYSSELNVNALELDDSALYLCASSPLSRTASLDEQYFGPGTRLTVT.

The chain recombines TRBV6-6 with TRBJ1-6; 9 bases line up with TRBD1. This CDR3 region has 14 residues. Germline CDR1 is MNHNY and CDR2 is SVGAGI (reference sequence). J lost 10 bases, V lost 6 bases, and 7 bases had no gene match. The chain's CDR3 is CASSRDREHSPLHF. The CDR3, as DNA: TGTGCCAGCAGCCGGGACAGGGAGCACTCACCCCTCCACTTT.

The chain links TRBV20-1 to TRBJ2-3, with 8 bases lining up with TRBD2. The CDR3 is made up of 11 amino acids. Looked up from germline, CDR1 is DFQATT and CDR2 is SNEGSKA (reference sequence). V was clipped by 6 bases and J by 14 bases; unmatched bases: 10. CDR3 DNA: TGCAGTGCCACTCAAGCGGGAGCCGTGTATTTT. This codes for CSATQAGAVYF.

The chain joins TRBV5-1 to TRBJ1-2; maybe TRBD1 (6 bases). Germline V CDR1 and CDR2: SGHRS, YFSETQ. CDR3 length equals 14 residues. V shed 2 bases and J shed 2 bases, with 10 bases lying between them. The CDR3 sequence: CASSLSTGNYGYTF. CDR3 DNA sequence: TGCGCCAGCAGCTTATCGACAGGCAACTATGGCTACACCTTC.

The chain couples TRBV7-9 to TRBJ1-5; 8 positions match TRBD1. V lost 4 bases to trimming and J lost 2 bases; unmatched junction nucleotides: 10. CDR1 is SEHNR and CDR2 is FQNEAQ in the germline V gene (reference sequence). The CDR3 covers 17 residues. In nucleotides, the CDR3 is TGTGCCAGCAGCTCCGGACAGGGTGGGGAGGGCAATCAGCCCCAGCATTTT. Protein: CASSSGQGGEGNQPQHF.

The rearrangement uses TRBV9 and TRBJ2-3, with D tentatively TRBD2 (7 bases). V lost 0 bases and J lost 0, with 17 bases in between. This CDR3 spans 18 amino acids. Germline values: CDR1 SGDLS, CDR2 YYNGEE. CDR3 coding DNA: TGTGCCAGCAGCGTAGCTACCAGTGGGGGGGCGAGCACAGATACGCAGTATTTT. Its translation is CASSVATSGGASTDTQYF.

J is TRBJ1-2 and V is TRBV29-1; D not certain. Trimming stripped 4 bases from V and 5 bases from J, with 17 bases between. Germline CDR1 and CDR2: SQVTM and ANQGSEA. The CDR3 loop spans 14 amino acids. For the CDR3, the DNA is TGCAGCGTTGGCACCCCCGATTACCTATATGGCTACACCTTC. Translation gives CSVGTPDYLYGYTF.

The V call is TRBV15, the J call TRBJ1-4; D remains ambiguous. The V gene lost 3 bases and the J gene lost 7 bases, with 15 bases spanning the gap. The germline gives CDR1 LNHNV, CDR2 YYDKDF (reference sequence). This CDR3 region has 15 residues. The CDR3 nucleotides read TGTGCCACCAGCAGGAGGGCAGGCCGGCCTGAAAAACTGTTTTTT. Translated, it gives CATSRRAGRPEKLFF.

The rearrangement links TRBV19 to TRBJ2-7, with D perhaps TRBD1 (7 bases). V lost 3 bases and J 4 bases, leaving 13 bases between the germline ends. Germline lookup yields CDR1 LNHDA and CDR2 SQIVND (reference sequence). The CDR3 consists of 14 residues. CDR3 sequence (DNA): TGTGCCAGTAGTATCGGGGGACAGAGTTACGAGCAGTACTTC. This translates into CASSIGGQSYEQYF.

V gene TRBV7-9 combines with J gene TRBJ2-1, with 7 bases that match TRBD2. Germline V gene lookup returns CDR1 SEHNR and CDR2 FQNEAQ (reference sequence). After removal of 1 base from V and 10 bases from J, the junction contained 13 bases not matched to a gene. This CDR3 spans 16 amino acids. The CDR3 region has the DNA TGTGCCAGCAGCTTAGAAAGCGGGACCGTACAAGTAGAGCAGTTCTTC. Translation: CASSLESGTVQVEQFF.

The chain carries TRBV9 and TRBJ2-6; possibly TRBD2 for D (6 bases). This CDR3 has 17 amino acids. Germline lookup yields CDR1 SGDLS and CDR2 YYNGEE. V was cut by 2 bases and J by 4 bases, with 16 bases left in between. CDR3 bases: TGTGCCAGCAGCGTTGGAGGGGTGCCGGGAGGGGCCAACGTCCTGACTTTC. It encodes CASSVGGVPGGANVLTF.

The chain links TRBV28 to TRBJ1-1; 9 bases are a match to TRBD1. There are 14 residues in the CDR3. V dropped 6 bases and J dropped 7; count of bases not matched to a gene: 9. The germline gives CDR1 MDHEN, CDR2 SYDVKM. The CDR3 protein is CASRIGGQGVEAFF. CDR3 DNA: TGTGCCAGCAGAATAGGGGGACAGGGAGTTGAAGCTTTCTTT. Full variable domain (rest looked up from reference TRBV28 and TRBJ1-1): DVKVTQSSRYLVKRTGEKVFLECVQDMDHENMFWYRQDPGLGLRLIYFSYDVKMKEKGDIPEGYSVSREKKERFSLILESASTNQTSMYLCASRIGGQGVEAFFGQGTRLTVV.

DNA of the CDR3: TGTGCCTGGAGTGGGCAGGGGGATTCACCCCTCCACTTT. Protein: CAWSGQGDSPLHF. The rearrangement uses TRBV30 and TRBJ1-6, with TRBD1 matching 7 bases. V gave up 1 base and J gave up 8 bases; unmatched junction bases: 2. Germline CDR1 reads GTSNPN; CDR2 reads SVGIG (reference sequence). CDR3 size: 13 residues.

The chain recombines TRBV10-1 with TRBJ1-1, with D possibly TRBD1 on 6 matching bases. Germline V gives CDR1 WNHNN, CDR2 SYGVQD (reference sequence). Trimming shortened V by 6 bases and J by 4 bases, and 9 bases separated the two germline ends. The length of the CDR3 is 12 residues. CDR3 coding DNA: TGCGCCAGCAGCGCAGGGGCCACTGAAGCTTTCTTT. Amino acid sequence: CASSAGATEAFF.